The entry below gives a single T cell receptor (beta chain) sequence along with its context. As to time point: pretreatment peripheral blood. Method: immunoSEQ multiplex PCR; TCRdb's copy keeps in-frame clones and lacks some. The sample gives 65,000 to 90,000 clones, less than 90% of which show up once; about a tenth is in the top ten. The trim removed 6 bases at V and 1 base at J, leaving 5 bases unmatched. Germline lookup yields CDR1 SSHAT and CDR2 FNYEAQ (reference sequence). The CDR3 sequence is 16 residues long. The sample belongs to a study of PD-L1 blockade in urothelial cancer. About the study: Blood was subjected to analysis at 3 weeks (second dose) and 6 weeks following treatment start.

The sample here was PBMCs, taken around atezolizumab (anti-PD-L1) treatment. The TCR sequence derives from a woman aged 70 to 79 with urothelial cancer. This chain joins TRBV7-7 and TRBJ2-1; 11 bases match TRBD2. The CDR3 protein is CASRPLAGESYNEQFF. The CDR3 DNA reads as TGTGCCAGCAGACCACTAGCGGGAGAGTCCTACAATGAGCAGTTCTTC. Variable domain in full (rest from reference TRBV7-7 and TRBJ2-1): GAGVSQSPRYKVTKRGQDVTLRCDPISSHATLYWYQQALGQGPEFLTYFNYEAQPDKSGLPSDRFSAERPEGSISTLTIQRTEQRDSAMYRCASRPLAGESYNEQFFGPGTRLTVL.